Below are 5 T cell receptor beta chains sequenced from a single sample in a study of shared clonotypes between healthy human individuals. Assay used: immunoSEQ multiplex PCR; TCRdb lists only in-frame clones, some missing. The sample holds about 470,000 clones; around 79% are singletons and the top ten take roughly 13%. The sample was PBMCs. These receptors all stem from a woman aged 40-49 years in good health. Some clones in this sample may be carry-over from other donors' samples.

DNA of the CDR3: TGTGCCAGCAGCCAATCTAGGGGGGGGACTAGCGGGAGCCGCACAGATACGCAGTATTTT. Translation gives CASSQSRGGTSGSRTDTQYF. This chain uses TRBV4-2 with TRBJ2-3; TRBD2 aligns across 14 bases. V shed 2 bases, J shed 1 base, and the junction held 11 bases outside the gene matches. The CDR3 runs to 20 residues. Germline CDR1 and CDR2: LGHNA and YNFKEQ.

The chain recombines TRBV6-5 with TRBJ1-2, with 9 bases matching TRBD1. CDR3 length equals 15 residues. Per the germline V gene, CDR1 is MNHEY and CDR2 is SVGAGI. V was clipped by 6 bases and J by 4 bases; unmatched bases: 9. The CDR3 DNA follows: TGTGCCAGCAGCCGGGGGGGACAGGGAAGCTATGGCTACACCTTC. Protein sequence: CASSRGGQGSYGYTF.

The chain is built from TRBV18 and TRBJ1-1; a possible D gene is TRBD1 (5 bases). CDR3 length equals 15 residues. Looked up from germline, CDR1 is KGHSH and CDR2 is LQKENI. The ends were cut back, 3 bases at V and 0 bases at J, with 11 bases in the middle. CDR3 sequence: CASSPMGGVNTEAFF. In DNA form, the CDR3 reads TGTGCCAGCTCACCCATGGGAGGGGTGAACACTGAAGCTTTCTTT.

This sequence joins TRBV19 and TRBJ2-5, with D tentatively TRBD1 or TRBD2 (5 bases each). This CDR3 comprises 16 residues. Between the trimmed V and J ends, which lost 7 bases and 2 bases, there was a span of 20 bases. Germline lookup yields CDR1 LNHDA and CDR2 SQIVND (reference sequence). CDR3 region: CASTPKGLAQQETQYF. In DNA form, the CDR3 reads TGTGCCAGTACCCCAAAGGGGCTAGCTCAGCAAGAGACCCAGTACTTC.

This clone was observed once. The chain uses TRBV4-2 and TRBJ1-1; D possibly corresponds to TRBD1 (6 bases). Germline-derived CDR1 and CDR2 are LGHNA and YNFKEQ. V gave up 5 bases and J gave up 4 bases, with 23 bases separating them. This CDR3 region has 17 residues. This chain's CDR3 is CASSVVGTPGAFTEAFF. The CDR3 nucleotides read TGTGCCAGCAGCGTCGTAGGGACCCCAGGGGCGTTCACTGAAGCTTTCTTT.